The clone carrying this T cell receptor beta chain is categorized as medium-sized (0.01 to 0.1%). These data belong to a study of graft-versus-host responses after intestinal transplantation. Overall study results and limits: There were GvH clones found in recipient marrow, and some of them appeared first in ileum or blood.

The assay was immunoSEQ multiplex PCR, and TCRdb's table has in-frame clones only and misses some. The sample holds under 15,000 clones, 30% seen once. Responder cells labeled with CFSE (around 200,000) were co-plated with irradiated stimulator cells labeled with violet dye (around 200,000). The CDR3 is made up of 13 amino acids. V lost 0 bases and J 0 bases, leaving 6 bases between the germline ends. The germline gives CDR1 SQVTM, CDR2 ANQGSEA. Here the sequenced sample was alloreactive CD8+ T cells from a mixed lymphocyte reaction culture, taken before intestinal transplant. This sample's subset: CFSE-low proliferating T cells sorted from roughly six-day pre-transplant mixed lymphocyte reaction (GvH or HvG direction). The source is a human patient who received an intestinal transplant. The chain uses TRBV29-1 and TRBJ2-7; D is unresolved. The CDR3 bases are TGCAGCGTTGAAGACAGGTTCTCCTACGAGCAGTACTTC. It translates to CSVEDRFSYEQYF.